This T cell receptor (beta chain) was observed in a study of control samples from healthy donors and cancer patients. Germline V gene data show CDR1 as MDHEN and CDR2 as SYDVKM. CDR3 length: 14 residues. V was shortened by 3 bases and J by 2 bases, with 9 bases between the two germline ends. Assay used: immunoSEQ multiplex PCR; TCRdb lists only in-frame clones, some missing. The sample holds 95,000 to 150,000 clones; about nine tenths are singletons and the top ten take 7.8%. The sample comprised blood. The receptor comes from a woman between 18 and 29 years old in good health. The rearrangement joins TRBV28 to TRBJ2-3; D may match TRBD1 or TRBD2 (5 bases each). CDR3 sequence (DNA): TGTGCCAGCAGTTTCCGGGGCCCCACAGATACGCAGTATTTT. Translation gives CASSFRGPTDTQYF. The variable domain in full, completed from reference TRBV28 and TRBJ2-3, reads DVKVTQSSRYLVKRTGEKVFLECVQDMDHENMFWYRQDPGLGLRLIYFSYDVKMKEKGDIPEGYSVSREKKERFSLILESASTNQTSMYLCASSFRGPTDTQYFGPGTRLTVL.